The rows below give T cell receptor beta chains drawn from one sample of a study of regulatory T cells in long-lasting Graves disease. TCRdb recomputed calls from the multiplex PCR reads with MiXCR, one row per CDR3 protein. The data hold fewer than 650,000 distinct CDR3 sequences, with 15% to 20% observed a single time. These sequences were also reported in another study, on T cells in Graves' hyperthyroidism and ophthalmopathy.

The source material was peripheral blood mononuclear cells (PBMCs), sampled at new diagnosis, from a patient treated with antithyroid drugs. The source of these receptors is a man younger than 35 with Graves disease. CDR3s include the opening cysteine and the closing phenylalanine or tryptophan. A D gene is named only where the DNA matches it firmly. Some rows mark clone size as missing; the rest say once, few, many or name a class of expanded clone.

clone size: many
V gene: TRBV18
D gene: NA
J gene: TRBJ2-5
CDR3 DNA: TGTGCCAGCTCACAGGGGGGAGAAGAGACCCAGTACTTC
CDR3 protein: CASSQGGEETQYF

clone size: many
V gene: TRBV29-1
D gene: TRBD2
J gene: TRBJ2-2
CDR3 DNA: TGCAGCGTTGTAGGTAGCGGGGACTTCACCGGGGAGCTGTTTTTT
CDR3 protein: CSVVGSGDFTGELFF

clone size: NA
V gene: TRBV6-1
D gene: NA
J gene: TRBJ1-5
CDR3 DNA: TGTGCCAGCAGGACCCTTGGGGGTATGCGAGGTCAGCCCCAGCATTTT
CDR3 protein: CASRTLGGMRGQPQHF

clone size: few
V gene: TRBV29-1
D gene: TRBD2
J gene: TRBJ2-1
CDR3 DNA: TGCAGCGGTCTAGCGGGGTGGAGTGAGCAGTTCTTC
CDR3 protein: CSGLAGWSEQFF

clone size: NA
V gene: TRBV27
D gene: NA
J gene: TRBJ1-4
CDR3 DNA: TGTGCCAGCAGTTTATTAGGTTCGGGGAGGGTCATCGCTGCTGAAAAACTGTTTTTT
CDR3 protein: CASSLLGSGRVIAAEKLFF

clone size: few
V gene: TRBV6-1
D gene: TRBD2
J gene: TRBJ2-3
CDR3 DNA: TGTGCCAGCGATGGGGGGAGGGCCTCGACAGATACGCAGTATTTT
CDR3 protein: CASDGGRASTDTQYF

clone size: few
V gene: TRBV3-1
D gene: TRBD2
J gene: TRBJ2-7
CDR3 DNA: TGTGCCAGCAGCCATCCGACCGGGACTAGCGGGAGACAGCAGTACTTC
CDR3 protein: CASSHPTGTSGRQQYF

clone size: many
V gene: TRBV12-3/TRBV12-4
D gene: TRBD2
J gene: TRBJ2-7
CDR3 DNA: TGTGCCAGCAGTTTGCGGGGGGGCCGAACCTACGAGCAGTACTTC
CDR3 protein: CASSLRGGRTYEQYF

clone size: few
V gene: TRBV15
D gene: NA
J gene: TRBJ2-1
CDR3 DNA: TGTGCCACCAGCACGGAAGTGGGGGAGCAGTTCTTC
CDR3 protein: CATSTEVGEQFF

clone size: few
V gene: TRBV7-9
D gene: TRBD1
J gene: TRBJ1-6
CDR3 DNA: TGTGCCAGCAGCTCGACAGGGGGAAGCTCCTATAATTCACCCCTCCACTTT
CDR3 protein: CASSSTGGSSYNSPLHF

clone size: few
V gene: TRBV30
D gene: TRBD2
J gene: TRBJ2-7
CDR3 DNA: TGTGCCTGGAGACTAGCGGGAGGGACCTACGAGCAGTACTTC
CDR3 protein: CAWRLAGGTYEQYF

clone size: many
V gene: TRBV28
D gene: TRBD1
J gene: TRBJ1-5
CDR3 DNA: TGTGCCAGCCGATGGACAGGGAATCAGCCCCAGCATTTT
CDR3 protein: CASRWTGNQPQHF

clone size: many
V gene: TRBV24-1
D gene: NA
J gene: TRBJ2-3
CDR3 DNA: TGTGCCACCAGTGATTCCAGGGGCACACAAGATACGCAGTATTTT
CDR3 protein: CATSDSRGTQDTQYF

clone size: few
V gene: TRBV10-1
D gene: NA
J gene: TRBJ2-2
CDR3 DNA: TGCGCCAGCAGGGACAGTAGGGCCGGGGAGCTGTTTTTT
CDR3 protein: CASRDSRAGELFF

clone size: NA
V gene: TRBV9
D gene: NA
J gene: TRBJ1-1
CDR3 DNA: TGTGCCAGCAGCGTAGGCGGCATGAACGCTGAAGCTTTCTTT
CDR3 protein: CASSVGGMNAEAFF

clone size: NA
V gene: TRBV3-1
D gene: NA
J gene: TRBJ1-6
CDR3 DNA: TGTGCCAGCAGCCAGAACGCGATCTATAATTCACCCCTCCACTTT
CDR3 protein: CASSQNAIYNSPLHF

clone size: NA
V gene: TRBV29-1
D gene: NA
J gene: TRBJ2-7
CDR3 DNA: TGCAGCGTTGCGGGTAGCGGTCGTTCCTACGAGCAGTACTTC
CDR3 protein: CSVAGSGRSYEQYF

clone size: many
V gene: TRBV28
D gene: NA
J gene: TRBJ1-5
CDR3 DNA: TGTGCCAGCAGTTTGGCATCAAGCAATCAGCCCCAGCATTTT
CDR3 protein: CASSLASSNQPQHF

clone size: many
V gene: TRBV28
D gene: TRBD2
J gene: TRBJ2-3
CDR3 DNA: TGTGCCAGCAGTTCAGAGCGGGAGTGGGGCACAGATACGCAGTATTTT
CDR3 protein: CASSSEREWGTDTQYF

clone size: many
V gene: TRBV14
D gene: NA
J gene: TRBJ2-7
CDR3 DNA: TGTGCCAGCAGCCAACCGGGACACCCTTCCTACGAGCAGTACTTC
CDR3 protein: CASSQPGHPSYEQYF

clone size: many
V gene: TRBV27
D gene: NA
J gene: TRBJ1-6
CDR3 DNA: TGTGCCAGCAGTGACCTGGGGTCACCCCTCCACTTT
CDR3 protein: CASSDLGSPLHF

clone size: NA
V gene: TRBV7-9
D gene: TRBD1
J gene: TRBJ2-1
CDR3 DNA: TGTGCCAGCAGCTTCGACAGGGGCTTCAATGAGCAGTTCTTC
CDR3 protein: CASSFDRGFNEQFF

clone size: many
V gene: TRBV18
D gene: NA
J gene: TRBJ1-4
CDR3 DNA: TGTGCCAGCTCACCACCTCTGACCCATAATGAAAAACTGTTTTTT
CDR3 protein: CASSPPLTHNEKLFF

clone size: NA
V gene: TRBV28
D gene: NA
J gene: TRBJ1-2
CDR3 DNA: TGTGCCAGCCAGCCCGGCCAGGCCGGTAACTATGGCTACACCTTC
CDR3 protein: CASQPGQAGNYGYTF

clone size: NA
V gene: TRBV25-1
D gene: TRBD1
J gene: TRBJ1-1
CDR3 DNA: TGTGCCAGCATCTCCCAAGGGACAGGGGGCCAAGCTTTCTTT
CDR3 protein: CASISQGTGGQAFF

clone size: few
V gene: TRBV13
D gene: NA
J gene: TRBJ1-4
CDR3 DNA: TGTGCCAGCAGCCTCAGGGCGTATGGTGAAAAACTGTTTTTT
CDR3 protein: CASSLRAYGEKLFF

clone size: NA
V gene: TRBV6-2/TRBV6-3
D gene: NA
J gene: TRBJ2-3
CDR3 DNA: TGTGCCAGCAGTGAACGGCAGGAGGCAGATACGCAGTATTTT
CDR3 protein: CASSERQEADTQYF

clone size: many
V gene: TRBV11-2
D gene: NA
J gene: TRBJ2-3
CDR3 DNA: TGTGCCAGCAGCCGGTCCGGACTCGACACAGATACGCAGTATTTT
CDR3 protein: CASSRSGLDTDTQYF

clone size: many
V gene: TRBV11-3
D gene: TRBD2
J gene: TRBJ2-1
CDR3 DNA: TGTGCCAGCAGCCTGGGGGGGATTGAGCAGTTCTTC
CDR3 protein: CASSLGGIEQFF

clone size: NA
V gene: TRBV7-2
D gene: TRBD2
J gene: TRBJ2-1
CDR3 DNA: TGTGCCAGCAGCCTGATGAGCGGGAGAGGCAATGAGCAGTTCTTC
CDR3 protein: CASSLMSGRGNEQFF

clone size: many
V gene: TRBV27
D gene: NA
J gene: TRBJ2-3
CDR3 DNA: TGTGCCAGCAGTTTAGGTCCTACCCCGGGTGGCACAGATACGCAGTATTTT
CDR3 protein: CASSLGPTPGGTDTQYF

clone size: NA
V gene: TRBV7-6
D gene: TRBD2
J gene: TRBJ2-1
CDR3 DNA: TGTGCCAGCAGCTTCGAGACTAGCGGGAGATCTGAGCAGTTCTTC
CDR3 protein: CASSFETSGRSEQFF

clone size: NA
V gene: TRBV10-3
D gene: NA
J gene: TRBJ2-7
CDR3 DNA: TGTGCCATCGCCGGGACCGGAAACTACGAGCAGTACTTC
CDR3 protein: CAIAGTGNYEQYF

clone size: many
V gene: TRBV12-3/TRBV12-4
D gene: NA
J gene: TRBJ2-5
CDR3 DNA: TGTGCCAGCAGTTTCGTGGCGGGAAGGGGAGAGACCCAGTACTTC
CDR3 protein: CASSFVAGRGETQYF

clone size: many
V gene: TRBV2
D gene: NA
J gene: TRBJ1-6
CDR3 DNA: TGTGCCAGCAGTCAAGCCAGGGGAGACAATTCACCCCTCCACTTT
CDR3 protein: CASSQARGDNSPLHF

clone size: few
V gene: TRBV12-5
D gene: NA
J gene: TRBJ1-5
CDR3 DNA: TGTGCTAGTGGTTTGGTACAATGGACCCTCAATCAGCCCCAGCATTTT
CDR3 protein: CASGLVQWTLNQPQHF

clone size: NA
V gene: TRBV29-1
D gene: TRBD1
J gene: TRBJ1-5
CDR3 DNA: TGCAGCGTTCAGGACAGGGCTGATAGCAATCAGCCCCAGCATTTT
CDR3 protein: CSVQDRADSNQPQHF

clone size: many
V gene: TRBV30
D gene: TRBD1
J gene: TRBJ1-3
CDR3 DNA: TGTGCCTGCACAGGGGCGGAATCTGGAAACACCATATATTTT
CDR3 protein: CACTGAESGNTIYF

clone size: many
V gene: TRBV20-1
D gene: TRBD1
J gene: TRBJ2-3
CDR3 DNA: TGCAGTGCTACCGGGACAGGGAGGGCAGATACGCAGTATTTT
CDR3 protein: CSATGTGRADTQYF

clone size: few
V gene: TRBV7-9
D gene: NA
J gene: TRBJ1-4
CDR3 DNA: TGTGCCAGCACCGAGGGCTTTAATGAAAAACTGTTTTTT
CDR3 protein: CASTEGFNEKLFF

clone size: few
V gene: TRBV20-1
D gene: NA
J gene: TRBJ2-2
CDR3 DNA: TGCAGTGCTAGAGATCTTTTCACCGGGGAGCTGTTTTTT
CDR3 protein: CSARDLFTGELFF

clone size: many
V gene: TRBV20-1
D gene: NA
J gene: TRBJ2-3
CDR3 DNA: TGCAGTGCCGAAACCGGACTGGAGAGGGATACGCAGTATTTT
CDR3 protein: CSAETGLERDTQYF

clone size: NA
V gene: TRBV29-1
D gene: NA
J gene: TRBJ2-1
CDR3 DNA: TGCAGCGTCCAGGAAAATGAGCAGTTCTTC
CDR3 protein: CSVQENEQFF

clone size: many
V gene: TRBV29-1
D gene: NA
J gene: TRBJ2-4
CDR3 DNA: TGCAGCGTTGTAGGGGACCCCAACGGCAAAAACATTCAGTACTTC
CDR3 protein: CSVVGDPNGKNIQYF

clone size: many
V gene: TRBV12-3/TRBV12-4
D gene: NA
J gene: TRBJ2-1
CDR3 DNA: TGTGCCAGCAGTTTTATACAGGAGGGAGAGCAGTTCTTC
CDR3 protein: CASSFIQEGEQFF

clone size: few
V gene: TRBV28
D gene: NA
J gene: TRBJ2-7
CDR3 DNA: TGTGCCAGCAGATACAGGGACCGCTACGAGCAGTACTTC
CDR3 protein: CASRYRDRYEQYF

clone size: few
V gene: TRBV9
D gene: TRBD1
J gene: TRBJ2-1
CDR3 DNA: TGTGCCAGCACCAGAGACCCGGGACAGACTCACAATGAGCAGTTCTTC
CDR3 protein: CASTRDPGQTHNEQFF

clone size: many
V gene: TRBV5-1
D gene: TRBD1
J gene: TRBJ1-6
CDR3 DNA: TGCGCCAGCAGCTTGAACAGGGGCAATTCACCCCTCCACTTT
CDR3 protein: CASSLNRGNSPLHF

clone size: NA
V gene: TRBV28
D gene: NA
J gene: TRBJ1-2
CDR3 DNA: TGTGCCAGCAGTTTAGGGGGTGTCTATGGCTACACCTTC
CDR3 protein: CASSLGGVYGYTF

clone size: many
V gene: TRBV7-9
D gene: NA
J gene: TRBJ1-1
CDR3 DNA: TGTGCCAGCAGCTTAGGGAGCGCAGCGATACCTCATGAAGCTTTCTTT
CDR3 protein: CASSLGSAAIPHEAFF

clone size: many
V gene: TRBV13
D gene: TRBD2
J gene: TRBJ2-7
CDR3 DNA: TGTGCCAGCAGCGGAGTAGCGGGAAGGTACGAGCAGTACTTC
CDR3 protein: CASSGVAGRYEQYF

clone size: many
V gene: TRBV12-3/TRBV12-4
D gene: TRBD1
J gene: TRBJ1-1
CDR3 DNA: TGTGCCAGCAGGACGACAGGGTCGAACACTGAAGCTTTCTTT
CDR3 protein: CASRTTGSNTEAFF

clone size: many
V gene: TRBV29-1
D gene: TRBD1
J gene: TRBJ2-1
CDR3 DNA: TGCAGCGTCGAGACAGGGCAGAGCTCCTACAATGAGCAGTTCTTC
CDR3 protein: CSVETGQSSYNEQFF

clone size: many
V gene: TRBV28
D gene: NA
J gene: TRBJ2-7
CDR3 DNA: TGTGCCAGCCGGCGAGGCAGGTCCTACGAGCAGTACTTC
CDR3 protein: CASRRGRSYEQYF

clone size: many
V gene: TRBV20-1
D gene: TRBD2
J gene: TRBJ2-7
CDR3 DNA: TGCAGTGCTAGAGAGGCTAGCGGAATGTACGAGCAGTACTTC
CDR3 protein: CSAREASGMYEQYF